This entry describes one T cell receptor beta chain. Antigen specificity is unknown. Some clones are missing from TCRdb's copy, which holds only in-frame ones; the method was immunoSEQ multiplex PCR. The sample carries some 79,000 clones, approximately 81% recorded once. This record comes from a study of vaccination effects on CD4 cells after COVID-19. V dropped 0 bases and J dropped 3 bases, with 14 bases sitting between them. The CDR3 contains 16 residues. Per germline, CDR1 LGHDT and CDR2 YNNKEL (reference sequence). The ViraFEST assay expanded antigen-specific CD4+ T cells with viral peptide pools before sequencing. Scientists isolated CD4+ T cells after a roughly ten-day culture period ended. IL-2 medium was substituted for half the medium on days 3 and 7.

V gene TRBV3-1 (or the pseudogene TRBV3-2) combines with J gene TRBJ2-5; D may be TRBD1 (7 bases). The TCR sequence derives from a human donor who received a COVID-19 vaccine. Sample: CD4+ T cells from PBMCs cultured with HCoV-229E spike peptides, taken before COVID-19 vaccination. For the CDR3, the DNA is TGTGCCAGCAGCCAAGACCAGGGGGGCTGGGAAGAGACCCAGTACTTC. Translation: CASSQDQGGWEETQYF.